A single sample is the source of the 24 T cell receptor beta chains below, sequenced in a study of T cells in localized non-small cell lung cancer. The method was immunoSEQ multiplex PCR; TCRdb's version includes in-frame clones alone and lacks a portion of them. The sample lists about 33,000 clones; 92% were seen once. This specimen consisted of peripheral blood, obtained before any cancer treatment. Source of these receptors: an older female donor with stage I lung adenocarcinoma.

This clone is a singleton in its sample. The V gene is TRBV7-9, the J gene TRBJ1-4, with TRBD1 as a possible D gene (5 bases). The CDR3 sequence is 15 residues long. Trimming left V 2 bases short and J 2 bases short, with 9 bases between. Germline V gene sequence: CDR1 SEHNR, CDR2 FQNEAQ (reference sequence). CDR3 in amino acids: CASSLQGATNEKLFF. The CDR3 DNA reads TGTGCCAGCAGCTTACAGGGTGCCACTAATGAAAAACTGTTTTTT. Drawing the rest from reference TRBV7-9 and TRBJ1-4, the complete variable domain is DTGVSQNPRHKITKRGQNVTFRCDPISEHNRLYWYRQTLGQGPEFLTYFQNEAQLEKSRLLSDRFSAERPKGSFSTLEIQRTEQGDSAMYLCASSLQGATNEKLFFGSGTQLSVL.

This sequence joins TRBV6-6 and TRBJ2-7; no firm D call. Germline assignment: CDR1 MNHNY and CDR2 SVGAGI (reference sequence). V was clipped by 2 bases and J by 4 bases, with 6 bases between them. This CDR3 contains 12 residues. The CDR3 DNA reads as TGTGCCAGCAGTTACCCCATTTACGAGCAGTACTTC. Its translation is CASSYPIYEQYF.

This clone was seen only once. The chain employs TRBV7-9 and TRBJ1-2; tentative D call: TRBD1 (6 bases). V lost 5 bases to trimming and J lost 3 bases, with 13 bases between them. The CDR3 covers 14 residues. The V gene's germline CDR1 is SEHNR and CDR2 FQNEAQ (reference sequence). The CDR3 region has the DNA TGTGCCAGCAGCACCGACCAGGGGCACTATGGCTACACCTTC. It is translated as CASSTDQGHYGYTF.

J is TRBJ1-1 and V is TRBV5-1; 7 nucleotides match TRBD1. CDR1 is SGHRS and CDR2 is YFSETQ in the germline V gene. The J segment lost 0 bases and the V segment lost 4 bases, leaving 6 bases of the junction unmatched. This CDR3 contains 15 residues. CDR3 region: CASSKAGGLNTEAFF. The CDR3 coding sequence is TGCGCCAGCAGCAAAGCAGGGGGTCTGAACACTGAAGCTTTCTTT.

This rearrangement joins TRBV29-1 to TRBJ2-3; 10 nucleotides line up with TRBD2. J lost 1 base, V lost 5 bases, and 3 bases had no gene match. The germline V gene has CDR1 SQVTM and CDR2 ANQGSEA. The CDR3 covers 14 residues. This CDR3 reads CSVPTSGGTDTQYF. The CDR3 DNA sequence: TGCAGCGTTCCAACTAGCGGGGGCACAGATACGCAGTATTTT.

The chain links TRBV9 to TRBJ1-3; D unresolved. Trimming removed 4 bases at V and 3 bases at J, with 11 bases between. This CDR3 region has 14 residues. CDR1 SGDLS and CDR2 YYNGEE come from the germline V gene. The CDR3 is CASSSGSSGNTIYF. DNA of the CDR3: TGTGCCAGCAGCTCTGGGTCCAGTGGAAACACCATATATTTT.

The chain recombines TRBV7-8 with TRBJ2-7; 7 bases line up with TRBD2. CDR3 length: 12 amino acids. J gave up 6 bases and V 6 bases, and 5 bases lay outside the gene matches. In germline, CDR1 is SGHVS, CDR2 FQNEAQ. The CDR3 loop reads CASSPGGVEQYF. DNA of the CDR3: TGTGCCAGCAGTCCTGGGGGGGTCGAGCAGTACTTC.

This rearrangement joins TRBV9 to TRBJ1-6; tentative D call: TRBD1 (5 bases). CDR3 length: 14 amino acids. Trimming took off 4 bases at V and 10 bases at J, with 15 bases between the two ends. CDR1 and CDR2 (germline): SGDLS, YYNGEE. CDR3 coding DNA: TGTGCCAGCAGCACCGGGACTACGTTGTCACCCCTCCACTTT. Encoded protein: CASSTGTTLSPLHF.

The rearrangement joins TRBV6-6 to TRBJ2-2; perhaps TRBD1 as D (5 bases). Germline values: CDR1 MNHNY, CDR2 SVGAGI (reference sequence). This CDR3 spans 14 amino acids. The V end was cut by 8 bases, the J end by 1 base, with 11 bases between. CDR3 sequence: CASAGIRNTGELFF. The CDR3 nucleotides are TGTGCCAGCGCAGGGATCCGGAACACCGGGGAGCTGTTTTTT.

This clone was detected only once. The chain employs TRBV5-1 and TRBJ2-5; D is possibly TRBD1 (5 bases). This CDR3 is 15 amino acids long. Looked up from germline, CDR1 is SGHRS and CDR2 is YFSETQ. Trimming removed 0 bases at V and 3 bases at J, with 12 bases between. The CDR3 here is CASSLAAGWEETQYF. The CDR3 coding sequence is TGCGCCAGCAGCTTGGCTGCAGGGTGGGAAGAGACCCAGTACTTC.

V usage is TRBV10-1 and J usage is TRBJ1-6, with D tentatively TRBD1 (6 bases). Trimming cost V 4 bases and J 7 bases, with 8 bases left between them. The CDR3 sequence is 13 residues long. Germline CDR1 and CDR2: WNHNN and SYGVQD (reference sequence). The CDR3 DNA is TGCGCCAGCAGTGGCAGGGGAAATTCACCCCTCCACTTT. Translated, it gives CASSGRGNSPLHF.

The chain couples TRBV6-1 to TRBJ2-4; the D gene is possibly TRBD1 (6 bases). Trimming shortened V by 1 base and J by 0 bases, and 16 bases separated the two germline ends. The length of the CDR3 is 18 residues. The germline V gene has CDR1 MNHNS and CDR2 SASEGT. CDR3: CASSEVGGTPVAKNIQYF. The CDR3 coding sequence is TGTGCCAGCAGTGAAGTCGGTGGGACACCAGTAGCCAAAAACATTCAGTACTTC.

The CDR3 spells CASSLLRGGEGYTF. The CDR3 coding sequence is TGTGCCAGCAGCCTCTTGAGAGGAGGTGAAGGCTACACCTTC. The gene calls are TRBV28 and TRBJ1-2; D is uncertain. Trimming took 6 bases from V and 8 from J, leaving 19 bases between them. The germline V gene encodes CDR1 MDHEN and CDR2 SYDVKM. The CDR3 sequence is 14 residues long.

This chain links TRBV5-1 with TRBJ2-3; 7 bases are shared with TRBD2. Germline values: CDR1 SGHRS, CDR2 YFSETQ. J lost 2 bases, V lost 2 bases, and 5 bases had no gene match. This CDR3 has 15 amino acids. DNA of the CDR3: TGCGCCAGCAGCTTAACCCTAGCGGACACAGATACGCAGTATTTT. Its translation: CASSLTLADTDTQYF. Combining the CDR3 with reference TRBV5-1 and TRBJ2-3 gives the whole variable domain KAGVTQTPRYLIKTRGQQVTLSCSPISGHRSVSWYQQTPGQGLQFLFEYFSETQRNKGNFPGRFSGRQFSNSRSEMNVSTLELGDSALYLCASSLTLADTDTQYFGPGTRLTVL.

The rearrangement joins TRBV5-6 to TRBJ1-4, with 8 positions matching TRBD1. Germline-derived CDR1 and CDR2 are SGHDT and YYEEEE. CDR3 length: 15 amino acids. Losses at the gene ends were 2 bases for V and 4 bases for J; bases not matched to a gene: 4. CDR3 nucleotide sequence: TGTGCCAGCAGCTTCGGACAGGGCATTAATGAAAAACTGTTTTTT. This gives the protein CASSFGQGINEKLFF.

V and J are TRBV6-4 and TRBJ2-3; the match to TRBD2 covers 12 bases. This CDR3 is built from 17 residues. The V gene end was trimmed by 1 base and the J gene end by 7 bases; junction bases not matched to a gene: 9. The germline V gene has CDR1 MRHNA and CDR2 SNTAGT. The CDR3 here is CASSDFPLAGGPNTQYF. The CDR3 nucleotides read TGTGCCAGCAGTGACTTTCCCCTAGCGGGGGGGCCAAATACGCAGTATTTT.

This chain joins TRBV30 and TRBJ1-1; D not resolved. Germline CDR1 and CDR2: GTSNPN and SVGIG (reference sequence). The V gene lost 3 bases and the J gene lost 2 bases, with 13 bases spanning the gap. The CDR3 covers 14 residues. CDR3 in amino acids: CAWRDPGVNTEAFF. DNA for the CDR3: TGTGCCTGGAGAGACCCAGGAGTAAACACTGAAGCTTTCTTT.

The V gene is TRBV29-1, the J gene TRBJ2-3, with D perhaps assigned TRBD1 or TRBD2 (5 bases each). The ends were cut back, 6 bases at V and 5 bases at J, with 18 bases in the middle. CDR1 and CDR2 (germline): SQVTM, ANQGSEA. The CDR3 totals 14 residues. Here the CDR3 reads CSVGIGTRGDTQYF. The DNA of the CDR3 is TGCAGCGTCGGGATAGGGACCCGGGGAGATACGCAGTATTTT.

This chain uses TRBV19 with TRBJ1-5; no reliable D call. Looked up from germline, CDR1 is LNHDA and CDR2 is SQIVND (reference sequence). With 3 bases removed from V and 4 bases from J, the gap between germline ends came to 13 bases. There are 15 residues in the CDR3. DNA for the CDR3: TGTGCCAGTAGTATTTACCCGAGGGTAAATCAGCCCCAGCATTTT. The encoded protein is CASSIYPRVNQPQHF.

The chain couples TRBV4-3 to TRBJ1-1, with D possibly being TRBD1 (5 bases). The CDR3 loop spans 13 amino acids. Germline V CDR1 and CDR2: LGHNA, YSLEER. Trimming took off 4 bases at V and 8 bases at J, with 14 bases between the two ends. The CDR3 sequence: CASSPRTLTEAFF. DNA for the CDR3: TGCGCCAGCAGCCCGCGGACATTAACCGAAGCTTTCTTT.

This clone was picked up one time. The chain has TRBV7-9 and TRBJ1-2, with D possibly being TRBD1 (5 bases). Trimming took 5 bases from V and 3 from J, leaving 10 bases between them. The CDR3 length is 13 residues. CDR1 SEHNR and CDR2 FQNEAQ come from the germline V gene (reference sequence). The CDR3 spells CASSLDTHYGYTF. CDR3 sequence (DNA): TGTGCCAGCAGCCTGGACACCCACTATGGCTACACCTTC.

The genes are TRBV13 and TRBJ1-1; D is possibly TRBD1 (5 bases). CDR3 length: 14 amino acids. Trimming stripped 5 bases from V and 8 bases from J, with 18 bases between. Germline CDR1 PRHDT, CDR2 FYEKMQ (reference sequence). The CDR3 sequence is CASSRHPGPREAFF. CDR3 in DNA: TGTGCCAGCAGCCGACACCCGGGACCCAGAGAAGCTTTCTTT.

The rearrangement joins TRBV15 to TRBJ2-7, with 7 bases fitting TRBD1. The CDR3 totals 14 residues. V dropped 4 bases and J dropped 7; count of bases not matched to a gene: 10. Germline V gene sequence: CDR1 LNHNV, CDR2 YYDKDF (reference sequence). CDR3 region: CATSKQTGVGEQYF. The CDR3 region has the DNA TGTGCCACCAGCAAACAAACAGGGGTTGGAGAGCAGTACTTC.

The chain recombines TRBV5-1 with TRBJ2-7, with 7 bases matching TRBD2. The CDR3 totals 13 residues. V was pared by 4 bases and J by 2 bases, with 3 bases of the junction left unmatched. Germline V gene data show CDR1 as SGHRS and CDR2 as YFSETQ. This CDR3 reads CASSRDYPYEQYF. CDR3 DNA: TGCGCCAGCAGCCGGGACTACCCCTACGAGCAGTACTTC.